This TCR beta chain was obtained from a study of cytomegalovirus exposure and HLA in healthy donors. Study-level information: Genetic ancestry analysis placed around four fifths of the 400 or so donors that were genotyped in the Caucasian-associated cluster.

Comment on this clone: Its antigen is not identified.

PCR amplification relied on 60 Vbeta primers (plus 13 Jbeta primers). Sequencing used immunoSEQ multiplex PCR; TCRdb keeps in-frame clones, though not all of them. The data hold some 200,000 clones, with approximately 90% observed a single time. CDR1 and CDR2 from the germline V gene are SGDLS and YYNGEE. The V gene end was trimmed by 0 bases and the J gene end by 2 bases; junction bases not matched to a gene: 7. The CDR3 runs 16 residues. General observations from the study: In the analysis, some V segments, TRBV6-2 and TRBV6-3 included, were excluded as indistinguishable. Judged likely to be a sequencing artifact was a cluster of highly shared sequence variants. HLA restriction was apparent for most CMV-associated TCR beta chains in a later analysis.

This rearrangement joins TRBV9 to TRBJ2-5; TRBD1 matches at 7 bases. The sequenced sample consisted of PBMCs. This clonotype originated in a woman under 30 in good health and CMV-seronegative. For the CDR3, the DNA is TGTGCCAGCAGCGTAGGATCGGACAGGCGACAAGAGACCCAGTACTTC. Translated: CASSVGSDRRQETQYF. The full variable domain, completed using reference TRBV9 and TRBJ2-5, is DSGVTQTPKHLITATGQRVTLRCSPRSGDLSVYWYQQSLDQGLQFLIQYYNGEERAKGNILERFSAQQFPDLHSELNLSSLELGDSALYFCASSVGSDRRQETQYFGPGTRLLVL.